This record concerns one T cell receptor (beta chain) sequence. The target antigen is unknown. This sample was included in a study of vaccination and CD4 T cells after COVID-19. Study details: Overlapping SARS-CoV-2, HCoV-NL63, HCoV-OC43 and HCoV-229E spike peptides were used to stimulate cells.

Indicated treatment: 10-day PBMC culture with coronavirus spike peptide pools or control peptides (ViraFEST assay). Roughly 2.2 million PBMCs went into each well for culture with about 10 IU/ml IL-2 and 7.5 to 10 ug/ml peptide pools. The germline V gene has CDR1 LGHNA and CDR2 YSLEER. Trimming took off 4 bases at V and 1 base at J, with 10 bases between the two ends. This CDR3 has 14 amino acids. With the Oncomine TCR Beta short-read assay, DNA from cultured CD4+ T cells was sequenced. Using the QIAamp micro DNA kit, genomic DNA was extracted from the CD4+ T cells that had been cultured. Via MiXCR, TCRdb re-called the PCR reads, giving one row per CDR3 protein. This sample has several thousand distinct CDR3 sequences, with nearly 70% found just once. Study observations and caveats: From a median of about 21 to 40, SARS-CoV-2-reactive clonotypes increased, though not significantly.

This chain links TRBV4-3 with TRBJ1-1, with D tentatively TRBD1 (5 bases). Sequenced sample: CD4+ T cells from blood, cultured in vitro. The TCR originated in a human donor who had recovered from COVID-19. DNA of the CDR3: TGCGCCAGCAGCCTGGGGACGGCGAACACTGAAGCTTTCTTT. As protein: CASSLGTANTEAFF.